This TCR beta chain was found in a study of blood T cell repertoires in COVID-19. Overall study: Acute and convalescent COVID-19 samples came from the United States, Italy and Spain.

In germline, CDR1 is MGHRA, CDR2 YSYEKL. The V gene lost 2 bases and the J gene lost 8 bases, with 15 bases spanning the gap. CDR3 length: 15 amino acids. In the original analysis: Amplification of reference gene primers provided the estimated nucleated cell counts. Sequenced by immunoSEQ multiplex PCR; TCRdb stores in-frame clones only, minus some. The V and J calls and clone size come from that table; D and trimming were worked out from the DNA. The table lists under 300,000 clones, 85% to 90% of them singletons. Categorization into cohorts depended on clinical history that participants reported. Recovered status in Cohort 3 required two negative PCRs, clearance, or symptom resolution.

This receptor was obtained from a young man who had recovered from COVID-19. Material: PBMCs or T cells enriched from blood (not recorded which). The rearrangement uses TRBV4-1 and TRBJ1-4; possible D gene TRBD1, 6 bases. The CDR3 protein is CASSQSGQGNEKLFF. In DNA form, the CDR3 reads TGCGCCAGCAGCCAATCAGGTCAGGGGAACGAAAAACTGTTTTTT.